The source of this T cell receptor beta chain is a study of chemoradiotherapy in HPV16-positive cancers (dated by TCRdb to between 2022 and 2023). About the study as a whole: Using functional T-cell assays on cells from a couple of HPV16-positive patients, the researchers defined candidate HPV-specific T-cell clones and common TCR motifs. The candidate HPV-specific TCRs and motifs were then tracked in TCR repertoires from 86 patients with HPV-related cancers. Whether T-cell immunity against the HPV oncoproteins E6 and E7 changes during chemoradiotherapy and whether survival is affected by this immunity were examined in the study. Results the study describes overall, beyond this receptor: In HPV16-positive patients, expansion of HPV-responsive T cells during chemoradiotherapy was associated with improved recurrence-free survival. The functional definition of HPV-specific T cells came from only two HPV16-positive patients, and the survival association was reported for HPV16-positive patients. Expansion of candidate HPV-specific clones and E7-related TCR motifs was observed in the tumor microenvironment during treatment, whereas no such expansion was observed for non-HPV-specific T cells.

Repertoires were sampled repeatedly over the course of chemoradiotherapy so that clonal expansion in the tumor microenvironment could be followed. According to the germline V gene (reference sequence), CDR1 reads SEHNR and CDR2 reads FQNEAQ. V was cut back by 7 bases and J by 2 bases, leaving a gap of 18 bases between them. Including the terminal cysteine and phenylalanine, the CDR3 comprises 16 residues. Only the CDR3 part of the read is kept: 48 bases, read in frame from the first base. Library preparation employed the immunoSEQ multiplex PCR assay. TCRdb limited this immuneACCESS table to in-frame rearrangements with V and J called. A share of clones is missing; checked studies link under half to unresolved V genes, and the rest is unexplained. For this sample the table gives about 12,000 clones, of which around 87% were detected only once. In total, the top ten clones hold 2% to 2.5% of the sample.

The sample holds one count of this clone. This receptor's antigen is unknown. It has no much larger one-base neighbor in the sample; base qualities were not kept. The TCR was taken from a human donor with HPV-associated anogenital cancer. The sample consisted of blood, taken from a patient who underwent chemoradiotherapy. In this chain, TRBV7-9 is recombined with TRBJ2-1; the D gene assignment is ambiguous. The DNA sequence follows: TGTGCCAGCACCTCAACAGTCCACCCCCCCTACAATGAGCAGTTCTTC. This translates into CASTSTVHPPYNEQFF.